This note documents a single T cell receptor beta chain sequence. PCR involved 60 Vbeta and 13 Jbeta primers. Assay: immunoSEQ multiplex PCR; the TCRdb copy retains only in-frame clones and omits some. Here the sample spans about 210,000 clones, about four fifths being singletons. This entry comes from a study of cytomegalovirus exposure and HLA in healthy donors. Study as a whole: Genotyping of roughly 400 donors showed that over 80% belonged to the Caucasian-associated ancestry cluster.

Trimming cost V 1 base and J 4 bases; bases outside gene matches: 2. Germline assignment: CDR1 LGHNA and CDR2 YNFKEQ. This CDR3 is 14 amino acids long. This sequence originates from a male donor in good health and CMV-seropositive. Sequencing input: PBMCs. V is TRBV4-2 and J is TRBJ2-7; 9 nucleotides line up with TRBD2. CDR3 amino acids: CASSQVRGGYEQYF. The CDR3, as DNA: TGTGCCAGCAGCCAAGTGCGGGGGGGGTACGAGCAGTACTTC.